The clone carrying this T cell receptor beta chain was found many times. These data originate in a study of early T cells in non-severe SARS-CoV-2 infection. Study in general: Sequencing of unsorted whole blood was done on bulk RNA, leaving chains unpaired.

Individually, cDNA molecules had unique molecular identifiers attached to them. MiXCR, run by TCRdb on the 5' RACE reads, gives a single entry per CDR3 protein. The data show roughly 70,000 distinct CDR3 sequences, with roughly an eighth seen just once and roughly 5.2% held by the top ten. With V trimmed by 3 bases and J by 5 bases, 5 bases remained unmatched. Looked up from germline, CDR1 is SGHTA and CDR2 is FQGNSA. The CDR3 has 15 residues. This clonotype was obtained from an adult who was a healthcare worker with PCR-confirmed SARS-CoV-2 infection or an uninfected control (not recorded which). The rearrangement links TRBV7-2 to TRBJ2-3; 10 nucleotides line up with TRBD2. Source material: whole blood. The CDR3 loop is CASSFSGRAGDTQYF. For the CDR3, the DNA is TGTGCCAGCAGCTTCAGCGGGAGGGCCGGAGATACGCAGTATTTT. Using reference TRBV7-2 and TRBJ2-3 for the parts outside the CDR3, the full variable domain is GAGVSQSPSNKVTEKGKDVELRCDPISGHTALYWYRQSLGQGLEFLIYFQGNSAPDKSGLPSDRFSAERTGGSVSTLTIQRTQQEDSAVYLCASSFSGRAGDTQYFGPGTRLTVL.